Presented here are 19 T cell receptor beta chains from one specimen sequenced in a study of technical replicates of blood from a handful of donors. The repertoire was sequenced with immunoSEQ multiplex PCR; TCRdb's copy has only in-frame clones and lacks some. The sample comprises around 100,000 clones, roughly 94% of which are singletons, and about 0.3% rests with the top ten. The sample consisted of T cells isolated from PBMCs. The origin of the receptors is a human donor in good health.

V and J are TRBV9 and TRBJ1-5; D remains ambiguous. Between the trimmed V and J ends, which lost 3 bases and 3 bases, there was a span of 13 bases. CDR1 is SGDLS, CDR2 YYNGEE, per germline. There are 15 residues in the CDR3. CDR3 loop: CASSAGYSNNQPQHF. The CDR3 DNA is TGTGCCAGCAGCGCAGGCTACAGTAACAATCAGCCCCAGCATTTT.

The chain couples TRBV9 to TRBJ1-2, with 7 bases matching TRBD1. CDR1 is SGDLS, CDR2 YYNGEE, per germline. The V segment lost 4 bases and the J segment 5 bases; nucleotides outside the gene matches: 5. CDR3 length equals 13 residues. CDR3 loop: CASSTDRDYGYTF. The CDR3 bases are TGTGCCAGCAGCACCGACAGGGATTATGGCTACACCTTC.

The V and J genes are TRBV9 and TRBJ1-4; 11 bases line up with TRBD1. The CDR3 has 18 amino acids. V gave up 4 bases and J gave up 2 bases; unmatched junction bases: 10. The germline V gene has CDR1 SGDLS and CDR2 YYNGEE. This chain's CDR3 is CASSPRTGGDPTNEKLFF. The CDR3 DNA is TGTGCCAGCAGCCCTCGGACAGGGGGCGACCCTACTAATGAAAAACTGTTTTTT.

V and J are TRBV11-2 and TRBJ2-1, with D uncertain. This CDR3 spans 13 amino acids. The V end was cut by 5 bases, the J end by 12 bases, with 17 bases between. The germline V gene has CDR1 SGHAT and CDR2 FQNNGV. In nucleotides, the CDR3 is TGTGCCAGCAGCAAACAAGAGACGGGTGGGCAGTTCTTC. It yields the protein CASSKQETGGQFF.

The genes are TRBV9 and TRBJ2-2, with 9 positions matching TRBD1. The length of the CDR3 is 15 residues. Germline lookup yields CDR1 SGDLS and CDR2 YYNGEE. V shed 0 bases, J shed 5 bases, and the junction held 2 bases outside the gene matches. DNA of the CDR3: TGTGCCAGCAGCGTAGACAGGGGGCTAACCGGGGAGCTGTTTTTT. Amino acids: CASSVDRGLTGELFF.

A single count supports this clone. V and J are TRBV19 and TRBJ2-5, with 10 bases identical to TRBD2. Germline lookup yields CDR1 LNHDA and CDR2 SQIVND (reference sequence). The CDR3 is 16 residues long. With V trimmed by 0 bases and J by 2 bases, 3 bases remained unmatched. The CDR3 region is CASSIEPLAGQETQYF. DNA for the CDR3: TGTGCCAGTAGTATAGAACCACTAGCGGGGCAAGAGACCCAGTACTTC.

This sequence joins TRBV7-2 and TRBJ1-1; the D gene is possibly TRBD1 (6 bases). Germline CDR1 is SGHTA and CDR2 is FQGNSA. Trimming pared 3 bases from V and 1 base from J, leaving 15 bases between. The CDR3 runs 16 residues. CDR3 in amino acids: CASSFDSPGQNTEAFF. The CDR3 DNA follows: TGTGCCAGCAGCTTCGACTCACCGGGACAGAACACTGAAGCTTTCTTT.

The rearrangement joins TRBV5-4 to TRBJ1-2; 8 nucleotides line up with TRBD1. Germline trimming cut 2 bases from V and 6 bases from J; bases unmatched to any gene: 6. The CDR3 sequence is 14 residues long. Germline V gene lookup returns CDR1 SGHNT and CDR2 YYREEE (reference sequence). In DNA, the CDR3 is TGTGCCAGCAGCTTCAGGACAGGGAGCAATGGCTACACCTTC. Protein: CASSFRTGSNGYTF.

The J gene is TRBJ1-3, the V gene TRBV7-6; D is undetermined. Trimming shortened V by 2 bases and J by 0 bases, and 8 bases separated the two germline ends. Looked up from germline, CDR1 is SGHVS and CDR2 is FNYEAQ. The CDR3 sequence is 15 residues long. CDR3 region: CASSLFPLSGNTIYF. DNA for the CDR3: TGTGCCAGCAGCTTATTTCCTCTCTCTGGAAACACCATATATTTT.

V is TRBV19 and J is TRBJ2-2; 7 nucleotides agree with TRBD2. Germline CDR1 LNHDA, CDR2 SQIVND (reference sequence). CDR3 length: 15 residues. J lost 1 base, V lost 9 bases, and 8 bases had no gene match. This CDR3 is CASNPSGGNTGELFF. CDR3 nucleotide sequence: TGTGCCAGCAACCCTAGCGGAGGGAACACCGGGGAGCTGTTTTTT. The variable domain in full, completed from reference TRBV19 and TRBJ2-2, reads DGGITQSPKYLFRKEGQNVTLSCEQNLNHDAMYWYRQDPGQGLRLIYYSQIVNDFQKGDIAEGYSVSREKKESFPLTVTSAQKNPTAFYLCASNPSGGNTGELFFGEGSRLTVL.

This clone appeared a single time. The chain is built from TRBV29-1 and TRBJ2-2; D is ambiguous. Deletions cut 6 bases from V and 4 bases from J, with 3 bases between. CDR1 SQVTM and CDR2 ANQGSEA come from the germline V gene. CDR3 length: 10 amino acids. The CDR3: CSVLTGELFF. As DNA, the CDR3 is TGCAGCGTCCTCACCGGGGAGCTGTTTTTT.

In this sample, this clone turned up once. This chain connects TRBV7-6 to TRBJ2-1; 11 bases are shared with TRBD2. Germline V gene data show CDR1 as SGHVS and CDR2 as FNYEAQ. V lost 4 bases to trimming and J lost 5 bases; unmatched junction nucleotides: 4. The CDR3 covers 15 residues. The CDR3 DNA sequence: TGTGCCAGCAGCTCAGCTAGCGGGAGGAACAATGAGCAGTTCTTC. Translating gives CASSSASGRNNEQFF.

The chain has TRBV14 and TRBJ1-1; 7 nucleotides line up with TRBD1. With V trimmed by 3 bases and J by 7 bases, 2 bases remained unmatched. This CDR3 is 12 amino acids long. Germline assignment: CDR1 SGHDN and CDR2 FVKESK. The CDR3 DNA is TGTGCCAGCAGCCATGGGACAGTTGAAGCTTTCTTT. Protein: CASSHGTVEAFF.

The chain recombines TRBV4-1 with TRBJ1-2; 8 bases are shared with TRBD1. The length of the CDR3 is 16 residues. Germline CDR1 and CDR2: MGHRA and YSYEKL. The V gene end was trimmed by 3 bases and the J gene end by 8 bases; junction bases not matched to a gene: 14. CDR3 bases: TGCGCCAGCAGCCAGGTTGCCTGGACAGGGAGTAACGGCTACACCTTC. It codes for CASSQVAWTGSNGYTF.

This clone was found once. This rearrangement joins TRBV6-5 to TRBJ2-5; tentatively, D is TRBD1 (6 bases). This CDR3 comprises 13 residues. V was cut by 3 bases and J by 5 bases, with 10 bases left in between. From germline, CDR1 is MNHEY and CDR2 SVGAGI. CDR3 sequence: CASSYERGETQYF. CDR3 DNA sequence: TGTGCCAGCAGTTATGAGAGGGGGGAGACCCAGTACTTC.

This rearrangement joins TRBV4-2 to TRBJ2-5; the match to TRBD1 covers 8 bases. With 1 base clipped from V and 5 bases from J, the junction kept 3 bases outside the gene matches. The germline CDR1 and CDR2 sequences are LGHNA and YNFKEQ. The CDR3 runs 14 residues. CDR3 DNA: TGTGCCAGCAGCCAAGCGACAGGGGTGGAGACCCAGTACTTC. Its protein product is CASSQATGVETQYF.

The chain recombines TRBV27 with TRBJ2-7; 7 bases are shared with TRBD2. The CDR3 spans 15 residues. CDR1 and CDR2 from the germline V gene are MNHEY and SMNVEV (reference sequence). V was pared by 6 bases and J by 3 bases, with 11 bases of the junction left unmatched. Written as DNA, the CDR3 is TGTGCCAGCAGCCTCATCCGGGAGGCGAACTACGAGCAGTACTTC. Translated: CASSLIREANYEQYF.

V gene TRBV15 combines with J gene TRBJ1-1, with 7 bases fitting TRBD1. J lost 0 bases, V lost 6 bases, and 10 bases had no gene match. The germline CDR1 and CDR2 sequences are LNHNV and YYDKDF (reference sequence). The CDR3 spans 16 residues. In DNA form, the CDR3 reads TGTGCCACCAGTCTTGGTACAGGGGTCCTGAACACTGAAGCTTTCTTT. Protein product: CATSLGTGVLNTEAFF.

The J gene is TRBJ2-7, the V gene TRBV7-9, with TRBD2 matching 7 bases. Looked up from germline, CDR1 is SEHNR and CDR2 is FQNEAQ (reference sequence). This CDR3 has 14 amino acids. With V trimmed by 8 bases and J by 3 bases, 10 bases remained unmatched. CDR3 amino acids: CASSAGVGLYEQYF. The CDR3 bases are TGTGCCAGCTCTGCGGGAGTGGGGCTCTACGAGCAGTACTTC. Complete variable domain (other parts from reference TRBV7-9 and TRBJ2-7): DTGVSQNPRHKITKRGQNVTFRCDPISEHNRLYWYRQTLGQGPEFLTYFQNEAQLEKSRLLSDRFSAERPKGSFSTLEIQRTEQGDSAMYLCASSAGVGLYEQYFGPGTRLTVT.